These 13 T cell receptor beta chains were sequenced from one sample in a study of blood T cell repertoires in COVID-19. Libraries were prepared by immunoSEQ multiplex PCR; TCRdb keeps only in-frame clonotypes and omits some of them. The data contain over 350,000 clones, 86% of them seen just once; the ten biggest clones take up almost 1.5%. The source material was peripheral blood. The receptors derive from a woman aged 25-40 years with active or convalescent COVID-19.

The J gene is TRBJ1-2, the V gene TRBV28; 7 bases are shared with TRBD1. J was trimmed by 0 bases and V by 7 bases; bases with no gene match: 11. This CDR3 comprises 16 residues. The germline CDR1 and CDR2 sequences are MDHEN and SYDVKM. CDR3 sequence: CASTARGPQTNYGYTF. The CDR3 region has the DNA TGTGCCAGCACCGCGAGGGGGCCCCAGACTAACTATGGCTACACCTTC.

V usage is TRBV3-1 (or the pseudogene TRBV3-2) and J usage is TRBJ1-1; perhaps TRBD1 as D (5 bases). The V gene lost 2 bases and the J gene lost 4 bases, with 17 bases spanning the gap. The V gene's germline CDR1 is LGHDT and CDR2 YNNKEL (reference sequence). This CDR3 comprises 16 residues. The CDR3 sequence: CASSQFPGRDGTEAFF. CDR3 nucleotide sequence: TGTGCCAGCAGCCAATTCCCCGGGAGGGACGGCACTGAAGCTTTCTTT.

The chain recombines TRBV4-2 with TRBJ2-1; the match to TRBD2 covers 10 bases. With 4 bases clipped from V and 6 bases from J, the junction kept 15 bases outside the gene matches. The V gene's germline CDR1 is LGHNA and CDR2 YNFKEQ. CDR3 length equals 18 residues. CDR3 DNA: TGTGCCAGCAGCCCCTGGCTGGGGAGCGGGGGGGCCTCCAATGAGCAGTTCTTC. It is translated as CASSPWLGSGGASNEQFF.

This chain links TRBV6-5 with TRBJ1-4; possibly TRBD1 for D (5 bases). This CDR3 comprises 15 residues. CDR1 MNHEY and CDR2 SVGAGI come from the germline V gene. Trimming shortened V by 0 bases and J by 7 bases, and 12 bases separated the two germline ends. The CDR3: CASSYSGGAGEKLFF. The DNA of the CDR3 is TGTGCCAGCAGTTACTCGGGAGGGGCGGGTGAAAAACTGTTTTTT.

The rearrangement links TRBV27 to TRBJ2-7, with TRBD2 identical over 8 bases. Germline V gene data show CDR1 as MNHEY and CDR2 as SMNVEV (reference sequence). The ends lost 6 bases at V and 2 bases at J; junction bases unmatched: 6. There are 14 residues in the CDR3. DNA for the CDR3: TGTGCCAGCAGCCGGCTAGCGGGTACCTACGAGCAGTACTTC. Translated: CASSRLAGTYEQYF.

The gene calls are TRBV15 and TRBJ2-3, with 8 bases lining up with TRBD1. CDR3 size: 15 residues. Trimming removed 5 bases from V and 6 bases from J; junction bases left unmatched: 10. Germline CDR1 and CDR2: LNHNV and YYDKDF (reference sequence). CDR3 sequence: CATSGIRTGTDTQYF. The CDR3 DNA follows: TGTGCCACCAGCGGGATAAGGACAGGGACGGATACGCAGTATTTT.

The chain joins TRBV7-9 to TRBJ2-1; TRBD1 agrees at 10 bases. Trimming cost V 5 bases and J 5 bases; bases outside gene matches: 6. The CDR3 extends over 15 amino acids. CDR1 and CDR2 from the germline V gene are SEHNR and FQNEAQ (reference sequence). The DNA of the CDR3 is TGTGCCAGCAGCGGGGACAGGGGAGTGGACAATGAGCAGTTCTTC. Protein sequence: CASSGDRGVDNEQFF.

The CDR3 is CASSLISGGSGELFF. The CDR3 coding sequence is TGTGCCAGCAGCTTGATTAGCGGGGGTTCGGGGGAGCTGTTTTTT. The chain has TRBV5-4 and TRBJ2-2; 9 bases are shared with TRBD2. The germline CDR1 and CDR2 sequences are SGHNT and YYREEE (reference sequence). The CDR3 runs 15 residues. With V trimmed by 1 base and J by 8 bases, 6 bases remained unmatched.

This clone appeared once. The chain carries TRBV5-1 and TRBJ1-1, with TRBD1 matching 7 bases. This CDR3 comprises 15 residues. Germline V lookup: CDR1 SGHRS, CDR2 YFSETQ. V shed 3 bases, J shed 1 base, and the junction held 6 bases outside the gene matches. This CDR3 is CASSSGQPGNTEAFF. The CDR3 coding sequence is TGCGCCAGCAGCTCGGGACAGCCTGGGAACACTGAAGCTTTCTTT. Together with reference TRBV5-1 and TRBJ1-1, the CDR3 gives the full variable domain: KAGVTQTPRYLIKTRGQQVTLSCSPISGHRSVSWYQQTPGQGLQFLFEYFSETQRNKGNFPGRFSGRQFSNSRSEMNVSTLELGDSALYLCASSSGQPGNTEAFFGQGTRLTVV.

This rearrangement joins TRBV5-6 to TRBJ2-6; D is possibly TRBD1 (5 bases). Germline loops: CDR1 SGHDT, CDR2 YYEEEE. The CDR3 covers 18 residues. V shed 4 bases and J shed 1 base, with 18 bases lying between them. As DNA, the CDR3 is TGTGCCAGCAGCGGAACAGGACACCTCCTATCTGGGGCCAACGTCCTGACTTTC. Amino acids: CASSGTGHLLSGANVLTF. Drawing the rest from reference TRBV5-6 and TRBJ2-6, the complete variable domain is DAGVTQSPTHLIKTRGQQVTLRCSPKSGHDTVSWYQQALGQGPQFIFQYYEEEERQRGNFPDRFSGHQFPNYSSELNVNALLLGDSALYLCASSGTGHLLSGANVLTFGAGSRLTVL.

As for this clone: At one end, the junction sequence differs from germline, possibly due to a read error. The chain joins TRBV5-8 to TRBJ1-4; TRBD1 matches at 8 bases. The germline CDR1 and CDR2 sequences are SGHTS and YDEGEE. CDR3 size: 11 residues. The CDR3 DNA is TGTGCCAGCAGCCGGGGACAGGCTGAACATTTT. Protein product: CASSRGQAEHF.

This chain joins TRBV4-1 and TRBJ1-1; D remains ambiguous. V gave up 1 base and J gave up 5 bases, with 14 bases separating them. The CDR3 has 15 amino acids. The germline V gene encodes CDR1 MGHRA and CDR2 YSYEKL. CDR3 residues: CASSQVTRGWTEAFF. As DNA, the CDR3 is TGCGCCAGCAGCCAAGTAACCCGGGGATGGACTGAAGCTTTCTTT.

The V call is TRBV9, the J call TRBJ2-1; D is possibly TRBD2 (5 bases). V was cut by 0 bases and J by 8 bases, with 12 bases left in between. CDR1 SGDLS and CDR2 YYNGEE come from the germline V gene. This CDR3 has 14 amino acids. CDR3 sequence reads: CASSVATGYDEQFF. Here the CDR3 DNA reads TGTGCCAGCAGCGTAGCTACGGGGTATGATGAGCAGTTCTTC.